This is a list of T cell receptor beta chains from one sample in a study of blood T cell repertoires in COVID-19. Assay: immunoSEQ multiplex PCR; the TCRdb copy retains only in-frame clones and omits some. Of 400,000 to 500,000 clones in the sample, approximately 90% were seen once. Specimen: PBMCs or T cells enriched from blood (not recorded which). The receptors were sampled from a woman aged 18-29 years who had been exposed to COVID-19. CDR3s include the opening cysteine and the closing phenylalanine or tryptophan. D genes are given only for firm matches. Clone size is given for some rows only: seen once, a few or many times, or a class if the clone is expanded.

size: once
J: TRBJ2-1
D: TRBD2
V: TRBV9
DNA: TGTGCCAGCAGCTCTAGCGGCAGCTCCTACAATGAGCAGTTCTTC
CDR3: CASSSSGSSYNEQFF

size: -
J: TRBJ2-5
D: -
V: TRBV5-5
DNA: TGTGCCAGCAGCCCCGACCGGGACTCAGTTTTAGGTCCCCTCCAAGAGACCCAGTACTTC
CDR3: CASSPDRDSVLGPLQETQYF

size: -
J: TRBJ1-3
D: -
V: TRBV9
DNA: TGTGCCAGCAGCGTAACGGTGAACTCTGGAAACACCATATATTTT
CDR3: CASSVTVNSGNTIYF

size: -
J: TRBJ2-2
D: -
V: TRBV19
DNA: TGTGCCAGTAGTGGCCGGCGTCTAGAGTACGTCGGGGAGCTGTTTTTT
CDR3: CASSGRRLEYVGELFF

size: once
J: TRBJ1-5
D: -
V: TRBV10-1
DNA: TGCGCCAGCAGAGGCAGGCTGTATAGCAATCAGCCCCAGCATTTT
CDR3: CASRGRLYSNQPQHF

size: -
J: TRBJ2-1
D: TRBD2
V: TRBV5-8
DNA: TGTGCCAGCAGTACCGGGACTAGCGGGAGCTACAATGAGCAGTTCTTC
CDR3: CASSTGTSGSYNEQFF

size: once
J: TRBJ1-1
D: TRBD1
V: TRBV28
DNA: TGTGCCAGCAGTCCAACGACAGGGATGAACACTGAAGCTTTCTTT
CDR3: CASSPTTGMNTEAFF

size: -
J: TRBJ2-1
D: TRBD2
V: TRBV19
DNA: TGTGCCAGTAGCCTTAGCGGGAGCTCCTACAATGAGCAGTTCTTC
CDR3: CASSLSGSSYNEQFF

size: -
J: TRBJ2-7
D: TRBD2
V: TRBV25-1
DNA: TGTGCCAGCAGTGCTAGCGGGCCACACGGCGAGCAGTACTTC
CDR3: CASSASGPHGEQYF

size: -
J: TRBJ1-1
D: -
V: TRBV28
DNA: TGTGCCGGAAGATCGGGGGGCTACACTGAAGCTTTCTTT
CDR3: CAGRSGGYTEAFF

size: -
J: TRBJ2-3
D: TRBD2
V: TRBV9
DNA: TGTGCCAGCAGCGTCCGAGGAAGCGGGGGAGATACGCAGTATTTT
CDR3: CASSVRGSGGDTQYF

size: once
J: TRBJ2-7
D: -
V: TRBV12-3/TRBV12-4
DNA: TGTGCCAGCAGCCCTGACAGGAACTACGAGCAGTACTTC
CDR3: CASSPDRNYEQYF

size: -
J: TRBJ2-3
D: -
V: TRBV6-1
DNA: TGTGCCAGCAGTGAAGGTATTGGAGGGGCCGGAGGTACGCAGTATTTT
CDR3: CASSEGIGGAGGTQYF

size: -
J: TRBJ1-1
D: -
V: TRBV6-6
DNA: TGTGCCAGCAGCCCTAGAAGTACCACTGAAGCTTTCTTT
CDR3: CASSPRSTTEAFF

size: -
J: TRBJ1-5
D: -
V: TRBV19
DNA: TGTGCCAGTAGTACCTCCCGCACAGGGATCTTATATAGCAATCAGCCCCAGCATTTT
CDR3: CASSTSRTGILYSNQPQHF

size: once
J: TRBJ1-6
D: -
V: TRBV28
DNA: TGTGCCAGCATCCAAGGCAGCGCTAATTCACCCCTCCACTTT
CDR3: CASIQGSANSPLHF

size: -
J: TRBJ1-1
D: -
V: TRBV5-1
DNA: TGCGCCAGCAGCCTCCAACAGGATTCGGGCACTGAAGCTTTCTTT
CDR3: CASSLQQDSGTEAFF

size: -
J: TRBJ2-7
D: -
V: TRBV5-6
DNA: TGTGCCAGCAGCTACTACTACGAGCAGTACTTC
CDR3: CASSYYYEQYF